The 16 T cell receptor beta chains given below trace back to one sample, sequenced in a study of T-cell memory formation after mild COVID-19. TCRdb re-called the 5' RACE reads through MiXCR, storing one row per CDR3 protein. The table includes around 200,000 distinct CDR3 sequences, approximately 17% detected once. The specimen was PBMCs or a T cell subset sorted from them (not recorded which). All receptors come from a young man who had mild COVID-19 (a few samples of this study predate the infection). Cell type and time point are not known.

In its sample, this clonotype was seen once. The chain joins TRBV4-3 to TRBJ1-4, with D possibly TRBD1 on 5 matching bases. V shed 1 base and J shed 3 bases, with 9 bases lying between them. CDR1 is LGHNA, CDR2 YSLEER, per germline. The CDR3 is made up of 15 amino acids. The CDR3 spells CASSQGGDPNEKLFF. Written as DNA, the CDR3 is TGCGCCAGCAGCCAAGGAGGGGACCCTAATGAAAAACTGTTTTTT.

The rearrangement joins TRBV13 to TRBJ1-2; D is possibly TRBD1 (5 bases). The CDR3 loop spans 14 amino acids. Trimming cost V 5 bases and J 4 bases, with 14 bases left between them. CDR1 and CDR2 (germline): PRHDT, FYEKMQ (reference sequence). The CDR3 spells CASSQPRDVYGYTF. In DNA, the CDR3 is TGTGCCAGCAGCCAGCCTCGGGACGTCTATGGCTACACCTTC.

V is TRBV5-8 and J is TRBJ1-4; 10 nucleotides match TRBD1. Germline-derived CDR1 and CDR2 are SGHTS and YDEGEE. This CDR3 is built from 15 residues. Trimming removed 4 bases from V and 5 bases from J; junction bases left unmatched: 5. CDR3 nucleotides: TGTGCCAGCAGCCCGAGGGACAGGGGAAATGAAAAACTGTTTTTT. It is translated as CASSPRDRGNEKLFF. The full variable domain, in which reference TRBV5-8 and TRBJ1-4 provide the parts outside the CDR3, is EAGVTQSPTHLIKTRGQQATLRCSPISGHTSVYWYQQALGLGLQFLLWYDEGEERNRGNFPPRFSGRQFPNYSSELNVNALELEDSALYLCASSPRDRGNEKLFFGSGTQLSVL.

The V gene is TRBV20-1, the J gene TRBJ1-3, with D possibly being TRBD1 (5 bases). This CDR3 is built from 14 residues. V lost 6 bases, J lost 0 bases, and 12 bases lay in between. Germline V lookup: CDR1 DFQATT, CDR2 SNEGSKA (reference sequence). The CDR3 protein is CSARDFNSGNTIYF. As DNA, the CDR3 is TGCAGTGCCCGGGACTTCAACTCTGGAAACACCATATATTTT.

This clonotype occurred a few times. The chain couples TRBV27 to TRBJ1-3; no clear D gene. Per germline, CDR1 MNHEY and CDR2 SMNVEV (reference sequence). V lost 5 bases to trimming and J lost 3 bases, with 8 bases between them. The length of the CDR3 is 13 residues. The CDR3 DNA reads TGTGCCAGCAGTCGCGGAAGTGGAAACACCATATATTTT. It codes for CASSRGSGNTIYF.

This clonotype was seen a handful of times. The CDR3 nucleotides are TGTGCCAGTAGCCGGGACAGAGCTGAAGCTTTCTTT. Protein product: CASSRDRAEAFF. The V call is TRBV19, the J call TRBJ1-1, with 7 bases matching TRBD1. Germline CDR1 is LNHDA and CDR2 is SQIVND (reference sequence). The CDR3 totals 12 residues. The junction had 4 bases not matched to a gene; V was cut back by 6 bases and J by 6 bases.

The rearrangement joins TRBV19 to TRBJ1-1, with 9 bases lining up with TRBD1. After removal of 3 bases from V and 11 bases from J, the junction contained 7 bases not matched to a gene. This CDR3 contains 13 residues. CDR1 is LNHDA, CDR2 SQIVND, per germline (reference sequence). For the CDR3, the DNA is TGTGCCAGTAGTATCTCATACGGACAGGGGGCTTTCTTT. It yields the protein CASSISYGQGAFF.

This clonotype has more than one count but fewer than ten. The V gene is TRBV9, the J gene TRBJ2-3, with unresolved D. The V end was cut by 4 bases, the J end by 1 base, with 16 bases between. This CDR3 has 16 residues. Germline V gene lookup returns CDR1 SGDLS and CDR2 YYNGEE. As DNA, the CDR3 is TGTGCCAGCAGCCCGACCTGGGCGTATGGCACAGATACGCAGTATTTT. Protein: CASSPTWAYGTDTQYF.

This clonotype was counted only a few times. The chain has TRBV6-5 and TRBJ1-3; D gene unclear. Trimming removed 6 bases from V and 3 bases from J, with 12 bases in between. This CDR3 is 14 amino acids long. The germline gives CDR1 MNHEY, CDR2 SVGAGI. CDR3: CASRVGGVGNTIYF. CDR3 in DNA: TGTGCCAGCAGGGTCGGTGGGGTTGGAAACACCATATATTTT.

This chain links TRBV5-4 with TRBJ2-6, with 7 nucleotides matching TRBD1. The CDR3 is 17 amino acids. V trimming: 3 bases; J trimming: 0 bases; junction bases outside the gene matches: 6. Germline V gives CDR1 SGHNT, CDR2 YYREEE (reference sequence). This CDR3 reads CASSSGTANSGANVLTF. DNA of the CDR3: TGTGCCAGCAGCTCTGGGACAGCCAACTCTGGGGCCAACGTCCTGACTTTC.

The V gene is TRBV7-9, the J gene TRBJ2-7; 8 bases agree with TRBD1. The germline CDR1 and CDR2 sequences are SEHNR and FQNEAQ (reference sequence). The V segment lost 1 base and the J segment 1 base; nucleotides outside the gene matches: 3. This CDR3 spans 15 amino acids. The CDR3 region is CASSLGGTGSYEQYV. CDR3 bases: TGTGCCAGCAGCTTAGGCGGGACAGGTTCCTACGAGCAGTACGTC.

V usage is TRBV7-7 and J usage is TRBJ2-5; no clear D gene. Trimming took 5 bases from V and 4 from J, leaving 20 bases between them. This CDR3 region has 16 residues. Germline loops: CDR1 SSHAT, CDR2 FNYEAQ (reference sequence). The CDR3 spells CASSLHPLANGETQYF. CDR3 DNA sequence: TGTGCCAGCAGCCTCCACCCCCTGGCTAATGGAGAGACCCAGTACTTC.

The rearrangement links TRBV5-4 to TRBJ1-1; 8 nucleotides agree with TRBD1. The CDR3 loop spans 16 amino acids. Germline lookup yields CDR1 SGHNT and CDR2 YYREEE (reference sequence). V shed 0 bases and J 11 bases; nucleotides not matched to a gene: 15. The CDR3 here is CASSLDPGQGIVNAFF. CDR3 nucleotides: TGTGCCAGCAGCTTGGATCCAGGACAGGGAATCGTGAACGCTTTCTTT.

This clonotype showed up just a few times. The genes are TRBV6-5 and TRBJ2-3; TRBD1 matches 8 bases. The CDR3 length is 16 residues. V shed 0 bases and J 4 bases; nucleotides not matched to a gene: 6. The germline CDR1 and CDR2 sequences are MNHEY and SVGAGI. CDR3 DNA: TGTGCCAGCAGTTACTCGAGGGACAGGAGCCCAGATACGCAGTATTTT. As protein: CASSYSRDRSPDTQYF.

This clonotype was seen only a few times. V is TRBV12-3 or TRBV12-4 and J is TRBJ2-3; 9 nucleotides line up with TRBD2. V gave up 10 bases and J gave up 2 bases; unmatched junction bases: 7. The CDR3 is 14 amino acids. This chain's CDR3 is CATQRGAVTDTQYF. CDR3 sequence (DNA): TGTGCCACCCAGCGGGGGGCAGTCACAGATACGCAGTATTTT.

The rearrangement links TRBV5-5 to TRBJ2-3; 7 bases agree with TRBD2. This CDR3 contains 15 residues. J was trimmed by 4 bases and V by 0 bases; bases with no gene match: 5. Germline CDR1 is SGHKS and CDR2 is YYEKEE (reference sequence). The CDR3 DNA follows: TGTGCCAGCAGCTTGGTAAGCGGGGCGGCAGATACGCAGTATTTT. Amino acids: CASSLVSGAADTQYF.